The rows below give T cell receptor beta chains drawn from one sample of a study of T cell responses to AZD1222 COVID-19 vaccine. Sequencing used immunoSEQ multiplex PCR; TCRdb keeps in-frame clones, though not all of them. Here the sample spans approximately 140,000 clones, roughly 90% being singletons. This specimen consisted of peripheral blood, obtained on day 0 of AZD1222 vaccination. The receptors were gathered from an adult in good health. CDR3s include the opening cysteine and the closing phenylalanine or tryptophan. The D gene is left open where the match is weak. Clone size, where shown, is once, few, many, or a class for clones that have expanded.

abundance	d_gene	j_gene	v_gene	CDR3aa	CDR3nt
NA	NA	TRBJ1-6	TRBV5-1	CASSTSGRDSPLHF	TGCGCCAGCAGCACCTCAGGGAGGGATTCACCCCTCCACTTT
few	NA	TRBJ2-3	TRBV15	CATSSGRGGTDTQYF	TGTGCCACCAGCAGTGGCAGGGGCGGCACAGATACGCAGTATTTT
NA	NA	TRBJ1-1	TRBV14	CASSPGTGMNTEAFF	TGTGCCAGCAGCCCCGGGACGGGAATGAACACTGAAGCTTTCTTT
NA	NA	TRBJ2-7	TRBV6-5	CASSYSSGEEQYF	TGTGCCAGCAGTTACTCATCAGGGGAAGAGCAGTACTTC
NA	NA	TRBJ1-5	TRBV24-1	CATSAAGSGNQPQHF	TGTGCCACCAGTGCCGCAGGGTCGGGCAATCAGCCCCAGCATTTT
few	NA	TRBJ1-1	TRBV10-3	CAIRGNTEAFF	TGTGCCATCAGGGGGAACACTGAAGCTTTCTTT
NA	NA	TRBJ1-1	TRBV28	CASSFTGAGRNEAFF	TGTGCCAGCAGTTTTACAGGTGCGGGGCGTAATGAAGCTTTCTTT
NA	NA	TRBJ1-1	TRBV18	CASSPIPGQNPVNTEAFF	TGTGCCAGCTCACCAATTCCGGGGCAGAACCCGGTGAACACTGAAGCTTTCTTT
NA	TRBD1	TRBJ1-2	TRBV6-6	CASSRGQGSYGYTF	TGTGCCAGTTCCAGGGGGCAGGGGAGCTATGGCTACACCTTC
NA	NA	TRBJ1-5	TRBV10-3	CATRQENQPQHF	TGTGCCACACGACAGGAGAATCAGCCCCAGCATTTT
NA	NA	TRBJ1-6	TRBV12-3/TRBV12-4	CASAGTSSSPLHF	TGTGCCAGCGCCGGGACATCTAGTTCACCCCTCCACTTT
NA	TRBD1	TRBJ1-2	TRBV7-9	CASSSDTGADGYTF	TGTGCCAGCAGCTCGGATACAGGGGCCGATGGCTACACCTTC
NA	NA	TRBJ2-1	TRBV7-8	CASSLDRRTGTTKSGSNEQFF	TGTGCCAGCAGCTTAGATCGCAGGACAGGGACTACGAAGTCGGGGTCCAATGAGCAGTTCTTC
NA	NA	TRBJ1-1	TRBV3-1/TRBV3-2	CASSQDLGVTEAFF	TGTGCCAGCAGCCAAGATTTGGGGGTAACTGAAGCTTTCTTT
NA	NA	TRBJ1-2	TRBV5-1	CASSLGAVPVGYTF	TGCGCCAGCAGCTTGGGCGCAGTCCCTGTGGGCTACACCTTC
NA	TRBD2	TRBJ2-5	TRBV7-2	CASSLQLAETQYF	TGTGCCAGCAGCTTACAACTAGCGGAGACCCAGTACTTC
NA	NA	TRBJ2-2	TRBV19	CASGQKNTGELFF	TGTGCCAGTGGTCAGAAGAACACCGGGGAGCTGTTTTTT
NA	NA	TRBJ1-2	TRBV2	CASKLLTGNYGYTF	TGTGCCAGCAAACTCCTGACAGGAAACTATGGCTACACCTTC
NA	NA	TRBJ2-1	TRBV19	CASSSPRQDYYNEQFF	TGTGCCAGTAGTAGCCCCCGACAGGATTATTACAATGAGCAGTTCTTC
NA	TRBD2	TRBJ2-7	TRBV4-1	CASSQDSRRASGISYEQYF	TGCGCCAGCAGCCAAGATTCTCGACGAGCTAGCGGGATCTCCTACGAGCAGTACTTC
NA	TRBD2	TRBJ2-3	TRBV29-1	CSVKRASGNQDTQYF	TGCAGCGTAAAACGGGCTAGCGGGAACCAAGATACGCAGTATTTT
NA	NA	TRBJ1-1	TRBV4-3	CASSPGHEGVLVRF	TGCGCCAGCAGCCCGGGTCATGAAGGGGTCCTGGTACGCTTT
NA	NA	TRBJ2-7	TRBV20-1	CSAGLQQYF	TGCAGTGCCGGACTCCAGCAGTACTTC
NA	TRBD1	TRBJ1-3	TRBV10-3	CAISEAGTGSGNTIYF	TGTGCCATCAGTGAGGCCGGGACAGGGAGTGGAAACACCATATATTTT
NA	NA	TRBJ1-2	TRBV3-1/TRBV3-2	CASSQTGRLYGYTF	TGTGCCAGCAGCCAGACGGGGCGGCTCTATGGCTACACCTTC
few	NA	TRBJ2-5	TRBV5-1	CASSWGTDSWETQYF	TGCGCCAGCAGCTGGGGGACGGACTCTTGGGAGACCCAGTACTTC
NA	TRBD2	TRBJ2-3	TRBV6-5	CASSYTYSGSTDTQYF	TGTGCCAGCAGTTACACATATAGCGGGAGCACAGATACGCAGTATTTT
NA	NA	TRBJ1-5	TRBV27	CASSQQGDQPQHF	TGTGCCAGCAGTCAACAGGGTGATCAGCCCCAGCATTTT
NA	TRBD1	TRBJ1-5	TRBV5-6	CASSLGTGAQPQHF	TGTGCCAGCAGCTTGGGGACAGGTGCCCAGCCCCAGCATTTT
NA	TRBD2	TRBJ2-7	TRBV5-5	CASSLGASGIYEQYF	TGTGCCAGCAGCTTGGGGGCTAGCGGAATATACGAGCAGTACTTC
NA	NA	TRBJ1-1	TRBV7-6	CASSLAFSQGEDTEAFF	TGTGCCAGCAGCTTAGCGTTTTCTCAGGGTGAGGACACTGAAGCTTTCTTT
NA	NA	TRBJ2-7	TRBV5-1	CASSSRLARPSHEQYF	TGCGCCAGCAGCTCACGCCTGGCTAGACCCTCTCACGAGCAGTACTTC
NA	TRBD1	TRBJ1-5	TRBV5-4	CASSLGGGQGDQPQHF	TGTGCCAGCAGCTTGGGTGGAGGACAGGGGGATCAGCCCCAGCATTTT
NA	NA	TRBJ2-1	TRBV7-2	CASSLVIAGAWFF	TGTGCCAGCAGCTTAGTGATCGCGGGGGCCTGGTTCTTC
NA	TRBD2	TRBJ2-5	TRBV7-2	CASSPGLAVQETQYF	TGTGCCAGCAGCCCGGGGCTAGCGGTCCAAGAGACCCAGTACTTC
once	NA	TRBJ1-1	TRBV19	CASSITTGAVNTEAFF	TGTGCCAGTAGTATAACGACGGGGGCGGTGAACACTGAAGCTTTCTTT
NA	TRBD2	TRBJ2-7	TRBV4-2	CASSQDGAGDPYEQYF	TGTGCCAGCAGCCAAGATGGTGCGGGGGACCCCTACGAGCAGTACTTC
NA	NA	TRBJ1-1	TRBV12-3/TRBV12-4	CASRGGQGAFF	TGTGCCAGCAGGGGCGGCCAGGGGGCTTTCTTT
NA	NA	TRBJ2-1	TRBV5-6	CASSLEVYYNEQFF	TGTGCCAGCAGCTTGGAAGTCTACTACAATGAGCAGTTCTTC
NA	TRBD1	TRBJ1-5	TRBV28	CANVGGNRGRYSGGESQPQHF	TGTGCCAACGTCGGGGGGAACAGGGGTCGGTACTCAGGGGGCGAGAGTCAGCCCCAGCATTTT
NA	NA	TRBJ1-1	TRBV9	CASSVQPLTANTEAFF	TGTGCCAGCAGCGTCCAGCCCCTTACAGCGAACACTGAAGCTTTCTTT
NA	TRBD1	TRBJ2-3	TRBV18	CASSPRQGSTDTQYF	TGTGCCAGCTCACCACGACAGGGTAGCACAGATACGCAGTATTTT
NA	TRBD2	TRBJ2-4	TRBV27	CASSLSLAGVGLAKNIQYF	TGTGCCAGCAGTTTATCCCTAGCGGGGGTTGGCCTAGCCAAAAACATTCAGTACTTC
NA	NA	TRBJ1-2	TRBV2	CASSSGQLYGYTF	TGTGCCAGCAGCTCAGGACAGCTCTATGGCTACACCTTC
NA	NA	TRBJ1-1	TRBV6-4	CASSDSKAGIIAEAFF	TGTGCCAGCAGTGACTCGAAGGCAGGGATTATCGCTGAAGCTTTCTTT
once	TRBD2	TRBJ2-4	TRBV19	CASSIGLAGVGKNIQYF	TGTGCCAGTAGTATCGGACTAGCGGGAGTAGGGAAAAACATTCAGTACTTC
NA	TRBD1	TRBJ1-1	TRBV7-9	CASSLVDRGGTEAFF	TGTGCCAGCAGCTTAGTCGACAGGGGAGGCACTGAAGCTTTCTTT